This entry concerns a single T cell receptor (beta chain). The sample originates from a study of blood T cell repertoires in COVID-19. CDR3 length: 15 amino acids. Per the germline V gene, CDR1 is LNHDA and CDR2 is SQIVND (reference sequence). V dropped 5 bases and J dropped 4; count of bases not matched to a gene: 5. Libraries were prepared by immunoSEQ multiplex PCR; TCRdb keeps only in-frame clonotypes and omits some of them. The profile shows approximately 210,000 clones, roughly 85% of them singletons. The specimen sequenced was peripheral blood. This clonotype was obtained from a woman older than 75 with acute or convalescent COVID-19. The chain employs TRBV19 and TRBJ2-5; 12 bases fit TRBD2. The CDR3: CASSPSGGAPETQYF. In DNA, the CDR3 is TGTGCCAGTAGTCCTAGCGGGGGGGCCCCAGAGACCCAGTACTTC.